This T cell receptor beta chain was profiled in a study of cytomegalovirus exposure and HLA in healthy donors. This clone was detected only once. Germline lookup yields CDR1 SGHNT and CDR2 YYREEE (reference sequence). This CDR3 is built from 15 residues. V shed 4 bases and J shed 5 bases, with 18 bases lying between them. The PCR ran on 60 Vbeta and 13 Jbeta primers. The table came from immunoSEQ multiplex PCR; TCRdb's copy has only in-frame clones and leaves some out. The data show 200,000 to 250,000 clones, roughly 91% seen once. This clonotype originated in a woman younger than 35 in good health and CMV-seronegative. J is TRBJ2-5 and V is TRBV5-4; D is perhaps TRBD2 (7 bases). Sequencing was done on a sample of PBMCs. In DNA form, the CDR3 reads TGTGCCAGCAGCCCGAGGGGGGAGGGAGAGGAGACCCAGTACTTC. Translation: CASSPRGEGEETQYF.